The 18 T cell receptor beta chains below come from one sample, sequenced in a study of T-cell reconstitution after alpha-beta-depleted transplantation in children. Molecular barcoding with unique molecular identifiers was used for the TCRbeta library. MiXCR, applied by TCRdb to the PCR reads, yields one record per CDR3 protein. This sample has hundreds of thousands of distinct CDR3 sequences, with 10% to 15% found just once. Material: PBMCs, mostly from graft donor cells, obtained 360 days after TCRalphabeta/CD19-depleted stem cell transplant. These receptors originate from a male patient aged 5 to 17 who had a stem cell transplant for acute myeloid leukemia, so the T cells may come from the graft donor.

The chain has TRBV6-2 or TRBV6-3 and TRBJ2-1, with 8 bases fitting TRBD2. The V gene end was trimmed by 2 bases and the J gene end by 7 bases; junction bases not matched to a gene: 10. The CDR3 spans 16 residues. Germline CDR1 and CDR2: MNHEY and SVGEGT. The CDR3 DNA reads TGTGCCAGCAGTTACAGAGGTGGGATAGCGGGAAATGAGCAGTTCTTC. Protein sequence: CASSYRGGIAGNEQFF.

This clonotype was recorded a few times. The rearrangement uses TRBV18 and TRBJ2-1; 7 bases map to TRBD2. The V segment lost 3 bases and the J segment 0 bases; nucleotides outside the gene matches: 8. The CDR3 contains 17 residues. The germline gives CDR1 KGHSH, CDR2 LQKENI. CDR3 sequence: CASSPLASGHSYNEQFF. The DNA of the CDR3 is TGTGCCAGCTCACCTCTCGCTAGCGGACACTCCTACAATGAGCAGTTCTTC.

V and J are TRBV15 and TRBJ2-7, with 8 bases that match TRBD2. CDR3 length equals 13 residues. Germline values: CDR1 LNHNV, CDR2 YYDKDF (reference sequence). CDR3 nucleotide sequence: TGTGCGACGGGAGGGAGATGGGCTTACGAGCAGTACTTC. Protein sequence: CATGGRWAYEQYF.

This clonotype was seen only a few times. This chain links TRBV28 with TRBJ1-2, with 11 bases identical to TRBD1. The CDR3 runs 16 residues. Trimming cost V 5 bases and J 4 bases; bases outside gene matches: 9. Looked up from germline, CDR1 is MDHEN and CDR2 is SYDVKM. The CDR3 DNA reads TGTGCCAGCAGTAAAGGACAGGGGGCGCAGAGCTATGGCTACACCTTC. Its protein is CASSKGQGAQSYGYTF.

This chain links TRBV15 with TRBJ2-3, with D perhaps being TRBD1 or TRBD2 (5 bases each). The CDR3 covers 16 residues. Germline assignment: CDR1 LNHNV and CDR2 YYDKDF (reference sequence). V lost 5 bases, J lost 3 bases, and 18 bases lay in between. The CDR3 reads CATSRRDGSGTDTQYF. The CDR3 DNA reads as TGTGCCACCAGCCGTAGGGACGGGTCAGGAACAGATACGCAGTATTTT.

The sample holds a few counts of this clonotype. The genes are TRBV7-3 and TRBJ1-1; D is undetermined. V was shortened by 4 bases and J by 0 bases, with 9 bases between the two germline ends. The V gene's germline CDR1 is SGHTA and CDR2 FQGTGA. CDR3 length: 14 residues. CDR3 in amino acids: CASSSGRLNTEAFF. CDR3 bases: TGTGCCAGCAGCTCAGGACGGCTGAACACTGAAGCTTTCTTT.

This clonotype has just a few counts. The genes are TRBV20-1 and TRBJ2-7; D gene ambiguous. CDR1 and CDR2 from the germline V gene are DFQATT and SNEGSKA (reference sequence). V lost 1 base to trimming and J lost 0 bases, with 10 bases between them. This CDR3 region has 14 residues. In DNA, the CDR3 is TGCAGTGCTAGAGGGGCGTTGAGCTCCTACGAGCAGTACTTC. This encodes CSARGALSSYEQYF.

This clonotype turned up a few times. V and J are TRBV6-5 and TRBJ1-5; no firm D call. The germline V gene has CDR1 MNHEY and CDR2 SVGAGI. V was clipped by 0 bases and J by 5 bases, with 8 bases between them. The CDR3 has 14 amino acids. The CDR3 sequence: CASSYSRFHQPQHF. CDR3 nucleotides: TGTGCCAGCAGTTACTCCAGGTTTCATCAGCCCCAGCATTTT.

The chain recombines TRBV7-3 with TRBJ2-2; D is ambiguous. Germline CDR1 SGHTA, CDR2 FQGTGA. The CDR3 totals 12 residues. V shed 5 bases and J shed 9 bases, with 10 bases lying between them. In nucleotides, the CDR3 is TGTGCCAGCAGCGAAGACGGGTGGGAGCTGTTTTTT. It is translated as CASSEDGWELFF.

The V call is TRBV5-1, the J call TRBJ2-7, with TRBD2 identical over 8 bases. Germline CDR1 and CDR2: SGHRS and YFSETQ. The CDR3 sequence is 16 residues long. After removal of 4 bases from V and 0 bases from J, the junction contained 9 bases not matched to a gene. The CDR3 bases are TGCGCCAGCAGCGTATTAGCGGGGTTGAGCTCCTACGAGCAGTACTTC. Translation gives CASSVLAGLSSYEQYF.

The CDR3 reads CASSQETVGPYEQYF. The CDR3 DNA is TGCGCCAGCAGCCAAGAAACAGTGGGCCCCTACGAGCAGTACTTC. J is TRBJ2-7 and V is TRBV4-3; no reliable D call. The ends were cut back, 0 bases at V and 2 bases at J, with 11 bases in the middle. Per the germline V gene, CDR1 is LGHNA and CDR2 is YSLEER. The CDR3 totals 15 residues.

The V gene is TRBV5-6, the J gene TRBJ2-3; a possible D gene is TRBD2 (6 bases). Germline assignment: CDR1 SGHDT and CDR2 YYEEEE. The ends were cut back, 4 bases at V and 3 bases at J, with 12 bases in the middle. This CDR3 is built from 14 residues. The CDR3 DNA sequence: TGTGCCAGCAGCCCCACGGGGGATACAGATACGCAGTATTTT. This gives the protein CASSPTGDTDTQYF. Variable domain in full (rest from reference TRBV5-6 and TRBJ2-3): DAGVTQSPTHLIKTRGQQVTLRCSPKSGHDTVSWYQQALGQGPQFIFQYYEEEERQRGNFPDRFSGHQFPNYSSELNVNALLLGDSALYLCASSPTGDTDTQYFGPGTRLTVL.

Only a few counts were recorded for this clonotype. This sequence joins TRBV4-3 and TRBJ2-2, with D tentatively TRBD1 (6 bases). Trimming took off 4 bases at V and 8 bases at J, with 20 bases between the two ends. Germline lookup yields CDR1 LGHNA and CDR2 YSLEER. The CDR3 covers 16 residues. The CDR3 region is CASSPSRDTDAGELFF. Here the CDR3 DNA reads TGCGCCAGCAGCCCGTCCCGGGACACGGATGCGGGGGAGCTGTTTTTT.

The sample holds a few counts of this clonotype. The chain uses TRBV4-3 and TRBJ2-7; D is uncertain. This CDR3 is built from 13 residues. Trimming left V 0 bases short and J 5 bases short, with 8 bases between. CDR1 is LGHNA, CDR2 YSLEER, per germline. The CDR3 here is CASSQDESNEQYF. CDR3 DNA: TGCGCCAGCAGCCAAGATGAAAGCAACGAGCAGTACTTC.

This clonotype was detected only a few times. V and J are TRBV5-5 and TRBJ2-7; the match to TRBD2 covers 10 bases. V was pared by 0 bases and J by 2 bases, with 2 bases of the junction left unmatched. The V gene's germline CDR1 is SGHKS and CDR2 YYEKEE (reference sequence). The CDR3 is made up of 15 amino acids. The CDR3 spells CASSLVLAGTYEQYF. The CDR3 DNA follows: TGTGCCAGCAGCTTGGTACTAGCGGGAACCTACGAGCAGTACTTC.

In this sample, this clonotype turned up many times. The chain is built from TRBV4-2 and TRBJ1-5; D remains unclear. Looked up from germline, CDR1 is LGHNA and CDR2 is YNFKEQ. The V and J ends lost 0 bases and 0 bases respectively, with 12 bases between them. The CDR3 has 17 amino acids. CDR3: CASSQDRTTYSNQPQHF. The DNA for the CDR3 is TGTGCCAGCAGCCAAGATCGAACAACCTATAGCAATCAGCCCCAGCATTTT.

This clonotype was recorded a few times. This chain joins TRBV6-2 or TRBV6-3 and TRBJ2-1; TRBD2 matches 12 bases. CDR3 length equals 17 residues. J gave up 8 bases and V 6 bases, and 14 bases lay outside the gene matches. Looked up from germline, CDR1 is MNHEY and CDR2 is SVGEGT. The CDR3 spells CASSKLPGLAGKDEQFF. DNA for the CDR3: TGTGCCAGCAGCAAACTCCCCGGACTAGCGGGAAAGGATGAGCAGTTCTTC.

This clonotype was picked up many times. CDR3 loop: CASSSPGGNYGYTF. As DNA, the CDR3 is TGTGCCAGCAGCTCTCCAGGGGGCAACTATGGCTACACCTTC. This chain uses TRBV11-2 with TRBJ1-2; 8 bases are shared with TRBD1. V was clipped by 4 bases and J by 2 bases; unmatched bases: 3. Germline CDR1 SGHAT, CDR2 FQNNGV. There are 14 residues in the CDR3.